This TCR delta chain was documented in a study of γδ T cells in repeated Plasmodium falciparum infection. Study background: The natural-infection arm compared Malian children under seasonal malaria with matched Australian children. Samples were taken at baseline, before some infections, and 21 days after each. Some Malian samples span acute malaria episodes; others come from no-transmission periods. Study-level findings and limits: In Vdelta2-negative, largely Vdelta1+, gammadelta repertoires, repeated controlled infections appeared to drive clonal selection waves.

This clone showed up many times. Antigen unknown. Germline V gene data show CDR1 as TSWWSYY and CDR2 as QGS. V was trimmed by 1 base and J by 0 bases, leaving 24 bases between them. The CDR3 consists of 20 residues. TCRdb called clones from the multiplex PCR reads again using CATT. In the table there are tens of thousands of delta-chain clones, 0.98% of which are singletons. Vgamma9/Vdelta2+ and Vdelta2-negative gammadelta T cells were flow-sorted from PBMC for bulk sequencing. This chain uses TRDV1 with TRDJ1; tentative D call: TRDD2 (5 bases). The clonotype was recovered from a pool of human donors (malaria-infected and uninfected, not separated). What was sequenced was gamma-delta T cells from blood. The CDR3 loop is CALGEPFFSNLLTYTDKLIF. The CDR3 DNA reads as TGTGCTCTTGGGGAACCCTTCTTCAGTAACTTACTGACATACACCGATAAACTCATCTTT.